This entry lists 8 T cell receptor beta chains sequenced from one sample in a study of response to subunit inactivated influenza vaccine (dated by TCRdb to 2016 to 2018). Libraries were constructed by RT-PCR. The sequencing machine was an Illumina HiSeq 2500. Through fastp at Q25 and MiXCR, TCRdb rebuilt clones from the public reads, retaining in-frame beta chains. Every CDR3 protein is listed once, alongside the most common genes and DNA of its rows. This sample is represented by 550,000 to 650,000 distinct CDR3 sequences; about 10% of them were singletons. 9.5% to 13% of the sample belongs to the ten largest clones. Source: PBMCs from blood, taken on the day of vaccination. These receptors all stem from a middle-aged man who received an inactivated influenza vaccine. Donor details come from another sample of the same person, matched by shared clones.

The sample holds many counts of this clonotype. This chain connects TRBV5-1 to TRBJ2-1; 8 nucleotides line up with TRBD2. Trimming took 0 bases from V and 3 from J; bases not matched to a gene: 11. Per the germline V gene, CDR1 is SGHRS and CDR2 is YFSETQ. This CDR3 has 18 amino acids. The CDR3 DNA reads as TGCGCCAGCAGCTTGGGCCAGCGGGGGCACCTCTACTACAATGAGCAGTTCTTC. It encodes CASSLGQRGHLYYNEQFF. Full variable domain (missing parts from reference TRBV5-1 and TRBJ2-1): KAGVTQTPRYLIKTRGQQVTLSCSPISGHRSVSWYQQTPGQGLQFLFEYFSETQRNKGNFPGRFSGRQFSNSRSEMNVSTLELGDSALYLCASSLGQRGHLYYNEQFFGPGTRLTVL.

This sequence joins TRBV29-1 and TRBJ2-1, with 9 bases identical to TRBD2. CDR1 is SQVTM and CDR2 is ANQGSEA in the germline V gene. The V gene end was trimmed by 7 bases and the J gene end by 4 bases; junction bases not matched to a gene: 5. This CDR3 has 13 residues. In nucleotides, the CDR3 is TGCAGCGCCGGGACTAGCAGATACAATGAGCAGTTCTTC. Protein product: CSAGTSRYNEQFF.

This sequence joins TRBV7-9 and TRBJ2-7; the match to TRBD1 covers 9 bases. J gave up 4 bases and V 5 bases, and 9 bases lay outside the gene matches. The CDR3 length is 15 residues. In germline, CDR1 is SEHNR, CDR2 FQNEAQ (reference sequence). CDR3 loop: CASSRRGDRAYEQYF. CDR3 DNA: TGTGCCAGCAGCCGAAGGGGGGACAGGGCGTACGAGCAGTACTTC. Complete variable domain (other parts from reference TRBV7-9 and TRBJ2-7): DTGVSQNPRHKITKRGQNVTFRCDPISEHNRLYWYRQTLGQGPEFLTYFQNEAQLEKSRLLSDRFSAERPKGSFSTLEIQRTEQGDSAMYLCASSRRGDRAYEQYFGPGTRLTVT.

This rearrangement joins TRBV7-8 to TRBJ2-5; the D is unclear. The length of the CDR3 is 12 residues. Germline V lookup: CDR1 SGHVS, CDR2 FQNEAQ. Trimming cost V 5 bases and J 6 bases, with 10 bases left between them. CDR3 in amino acids: CASSPLLKTQYF. Written as DNA, the CDR3 is TGTGCCAGCAGCCCCCTCCTTAAGACCCAGTACTTC. The full variable domain, rest sourced from reference TRBV7-8 and TRBJ2-5, is GAGVSQSPRYKVAKRGQDVALRCDPISGHVSLFWYQQALGQGPEFLTYFQNEAQLDKSGLPSDRFFAERPEGSVSTLKIQRTQQEDSAVYLCASSPLLKTQYFGPGTRLLVL.

The chain carries TRBV29-1 and TRBJ2-6, with TRBD1 identical over 9 bases. The CDR3 runs to 16 residues. Germline loops: CDR1 SQVTM, CDR2 ANQGSEA. With V trimmed by 6 bases and J by 3 bases, 9 bases remained unmatched. CDR3 DNA: TGCAGCGTCGTTACAGGGGGCGCGAATGGGGCCAACGTCCTGACTTTC. The encoded protein is CSVVTGGANGANVLTF.

This clonotype turned up a few times. The chain has TRBV5-1 and TRBJ1-2; D is uncertain. This CDR3 has 16 amino acids. V was shortened by 4 bases and J by 0 bases, with 16 bases between the two germline ends. Germline V gives CDR1 SGHRS, CDR2 YFSETQ. The CDR3 protein is CASSQTPQLANYGYTF. CDR3 DNA sequence: TGCGCCAGCAGCCAAACCCCCCAGTTAGCTAACTATGGCTACACCTTC.

The chain combines TRBV6-5 with TRBJ1-1; a possible D gene is TRBD1 (5 bases). The germline V gene has CDR1 MNHEY and CDR2 SVGAGI. The CDR3 extends over 16 amino acids. The V gene lost 3 bases and the J gene lost 0 bases, with 14 bases spanning the gap. CDR3 nucleotide sequence: TGTGCCAGCAGTTATTACCCCGGGACGGTGAACACTGAAGCTTTCTTT. The encoded protein is CASSYYPGTVNTEAFF.

This CDR3 reads CASQLGPSGETQYF. For the CDR3, the DNA is TGCGCCAGCCAGCTTGGCCCCTCTGGGGAGACCCAGTACTTC. The rearrangement joins TRBV5-1 to TRBJ2-5, with D uncertain. The CDR3 has 14 amino acids. Germline lookup yields CDR1 SGHRS and CDR2 YFSETQ. V was shortened by 7 bases and J by 5 bases, with 18 bases between the two germline ends. Using reference TRBV5-1 and TRBJ2-5 for the parts outside the CDR3, the full variable domain is KAGVTQTPRYLIKTRGQQVTLSCSPISGHRSVSWYQQTPGQGLQFLFEYFSETQRNKGNFPGRFSGRQFSNSRSEMNVSTLELGDSALYLCASQLGPSGETQYFGPGTRLLVL.